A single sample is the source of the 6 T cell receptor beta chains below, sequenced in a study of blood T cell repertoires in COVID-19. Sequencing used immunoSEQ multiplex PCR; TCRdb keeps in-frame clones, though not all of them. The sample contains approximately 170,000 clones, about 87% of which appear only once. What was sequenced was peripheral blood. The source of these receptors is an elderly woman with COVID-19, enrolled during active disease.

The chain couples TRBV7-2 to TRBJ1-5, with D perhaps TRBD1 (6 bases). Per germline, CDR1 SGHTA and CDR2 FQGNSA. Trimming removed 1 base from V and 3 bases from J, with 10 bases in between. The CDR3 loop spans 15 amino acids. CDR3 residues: CASSLDRALNQPQHF. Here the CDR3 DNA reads TGTGCCAGCAGCTTAGACAGGGCCCTCAATCAGCCCCAGCATTTT.

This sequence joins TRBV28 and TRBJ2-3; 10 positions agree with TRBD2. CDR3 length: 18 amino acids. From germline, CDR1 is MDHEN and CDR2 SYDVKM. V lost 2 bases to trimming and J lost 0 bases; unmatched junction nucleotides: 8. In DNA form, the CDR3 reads TGTGCCAGCAGTTTAGTAACTAGCGGGGCAGTTAGCACAGATACGCAGTATTTT. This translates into CASSLVTSGAVSTDTQYF.

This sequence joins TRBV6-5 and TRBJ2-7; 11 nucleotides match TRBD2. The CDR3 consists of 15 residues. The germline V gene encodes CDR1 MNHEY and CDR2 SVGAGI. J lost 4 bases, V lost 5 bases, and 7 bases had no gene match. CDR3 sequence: CASSQTLAGVYEQYF. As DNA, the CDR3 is TGTGCCAGCAGTCAGACACTAGCGGGGGTGTACGAGCAGTACTTC.

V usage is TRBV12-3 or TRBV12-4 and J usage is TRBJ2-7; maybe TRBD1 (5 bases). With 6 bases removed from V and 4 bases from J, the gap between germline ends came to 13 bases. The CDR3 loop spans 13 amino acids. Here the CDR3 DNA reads TGTGCCAGCAGACTGGACAATCGTTACGAGCAGTACTTC. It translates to CASRLDNRYEQYF.

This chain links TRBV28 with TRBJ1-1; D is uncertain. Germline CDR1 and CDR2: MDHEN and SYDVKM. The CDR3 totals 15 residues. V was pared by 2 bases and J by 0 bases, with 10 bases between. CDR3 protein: CASSLIDGMNTEAFF. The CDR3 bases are TGTGCCAGCAGTTTAATCGACGGGATGAACACTGAAGCTTTCTTT.

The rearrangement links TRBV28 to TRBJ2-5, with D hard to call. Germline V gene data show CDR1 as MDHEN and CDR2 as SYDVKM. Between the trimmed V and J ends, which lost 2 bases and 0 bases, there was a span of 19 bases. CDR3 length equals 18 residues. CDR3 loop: CASSLGGFTLRYQETQYF. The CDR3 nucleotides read TGTGCCAGCAGTTTAGGTGGCTTCACCTTGCGGTACCAAGAGACCCAGTACTTC. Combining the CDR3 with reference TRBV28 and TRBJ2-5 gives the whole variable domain DVKVTQSSRYLVKRTGEKVFLECVQDMDHENMFWYRQDPGLGLRLIYFSYDVKMKEKGDIPEGYSVSREKKERFSLILESASTNQTSMYLCASSLGGFTLRYQETQYFGPGTRLLVL.